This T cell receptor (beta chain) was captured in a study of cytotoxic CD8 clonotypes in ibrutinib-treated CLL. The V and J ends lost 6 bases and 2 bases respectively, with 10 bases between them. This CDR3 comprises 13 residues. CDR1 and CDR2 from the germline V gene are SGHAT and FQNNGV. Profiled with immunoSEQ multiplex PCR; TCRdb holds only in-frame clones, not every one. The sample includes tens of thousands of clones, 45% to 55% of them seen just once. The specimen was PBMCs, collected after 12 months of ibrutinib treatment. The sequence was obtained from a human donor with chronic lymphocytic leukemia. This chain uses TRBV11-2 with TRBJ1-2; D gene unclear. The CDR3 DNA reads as TGTGCCAGCAGTTCGGCACGCAACTATGGCTACACCTTC. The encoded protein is CASSSARNYGYTF.